This TCR beta chain emerged from a study of T cell responses to AZD1222 COVID-19 vaccine. General study findings and limits: Only after the peak T cell response were repertoires sampled. Donors were largely white British and mainly female; clonal diversity was possibly underestimated.

Trimming shortened V by 2 bases and J by 2 bases, and 7 bases separated the two germline ends. This CDR3 region has 14 residues. Germline lookup yields CDR1 KGHSH and CDR2 LQKENI. A note on this clone: Antigen: not known.

The repertoire was sequenced with immunoSEQ multiplex PCR; TCRdb's copy has only in-frame clones and lacks some. This sample carries roughly 180,000 clones, just over 90% of them seen once, and the ten largest clones take approximately 1.2%. This clonotype originated in an adult who received the AZD1222 COVID-19 vaccine. Sequenced here: peripheral blood, sampled 28 days after the second AZD1222 dose. The chain uses TRBV18 and TRBJ1-5; D call uncertain. For the CDR3, the DNA is TGTGCCAGCTCACCAGGGAAGGGCAATCAGCCCCAGCATTTT. This codes for CASSPGKGNQPQHF.